This TCR beta chain was documented in a study of blood T cell repertoires in COVID-19. V lost 3 bases to trimming and J lost 4 bases, with 15 bases between them. The length of the CDR3 is 15 residues. Germline lookup yields CDR1 LNHDA and CDR2 SQIVND (reference sequence). Only in-frame clones appear in the TCRdb table, and some are missing; sequencing was by immunoSEQ multiplex PCR. The profile shows a few hundred thousand clones, 86% of them singletons. The material sequenced was peripheral blood. The V and J genes are TRBV19 and TRBJ1-1; tentative D call: TRBD1 (6 bases). The sequence derives from a woman aged 45-65 years with acute or convalescent COVID-19. For the CDR3, the DNA is TGTGCCAGTAGTATCAACAGGGAAAAGGGCACTGAAGCTTTCTTT. The encoded protein is CASSINREKGTEAFF.